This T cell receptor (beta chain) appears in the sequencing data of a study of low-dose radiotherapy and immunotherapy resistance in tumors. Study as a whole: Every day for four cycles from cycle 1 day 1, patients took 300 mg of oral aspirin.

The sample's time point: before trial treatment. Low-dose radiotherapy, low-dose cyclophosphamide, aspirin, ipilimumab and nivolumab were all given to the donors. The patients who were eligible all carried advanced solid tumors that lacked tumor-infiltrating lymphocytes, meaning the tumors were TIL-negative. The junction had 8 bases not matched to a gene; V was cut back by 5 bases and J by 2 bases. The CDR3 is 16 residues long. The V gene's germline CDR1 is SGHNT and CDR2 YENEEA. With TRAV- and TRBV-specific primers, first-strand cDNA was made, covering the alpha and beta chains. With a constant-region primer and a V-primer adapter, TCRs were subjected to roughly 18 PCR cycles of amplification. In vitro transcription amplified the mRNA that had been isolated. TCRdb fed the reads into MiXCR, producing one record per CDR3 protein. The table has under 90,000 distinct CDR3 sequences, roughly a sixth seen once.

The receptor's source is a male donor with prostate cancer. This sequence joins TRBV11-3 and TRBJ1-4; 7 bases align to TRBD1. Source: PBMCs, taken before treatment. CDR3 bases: TGTGCCAGCAGCGGTGTCAGGGGGAGTACTAATGAAAAACTGTTTTTT. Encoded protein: CASSGVRGSTNEKLFF.